This passage covers 9 T cell receptor beta chains from one sample sequenced in a study of cytomegalovirus exposure and HLA in healthy donors. This PCR relied on a set of 60 Vbeta primers and 13 Jbeta primers. Sequencing was performed with immunoSEQ multiplex PCR; in TCRdb, only in-frame clones are kept and a portion is missing. This table has about 160,000 clones, approximately 70% appearing once. The sequenced sample was PBMCs. The receptors here all came from a man aged 35-49 years in good health and CMV-seropositive.

The chain uses TRBV2 and TRBJ1-1; TRBD1 matches 9 bases. CDR1 is SNHLY, CDR2 FYNNEI, per germline. The CDR3 loop spans 16 amino acids. After removal of 4 bases from V and 0 bases from J, the junction contained 6 bases not matched to a gene. Here the CDR3 reads CASSGPGTGLNTEAFF. CDR3 in DNA: TGTGCCAGCAGTGGGCCCGGGACAGGGTTGAACACTGAAGCTTTCTTT.

The rearrangement links TRBV9 to TRBJ1-3; 7 bases match TRBD1. The CDR3 is 18 residues long. V was pared by 1 base and J by 0 bases, with 10 bases of the junction left unmatched. Germline loops: CDR1 SGDLS, CDR2 YYNGEE. CDR3 in amino acids: CASSVFGGQENSGNTIYF. The CDR3 DNA reads as TGTGCCAGCAGCGTATTTGGAGGACAGGAGAACTCTGGAAACACCATATATTTT.

The V call is TRBV2, the J call TRBJ2-5; D uncertain. Germline values: CDR1 SNHLY, CDR2 FYNNEI. Between the trimmed V and J ends, which lost 2 bases and 4 bases, there was a span of 5 bases. The CDR3 consists of 12 residues. The CDR3 spells CASSEFRETQYF. As DNA, the CDR3 is TGTGCCAGCAGTGAATTTAGAGAGACCCAGTACTTC.

The rearrangement joins TRBV7-2 to TRBJ2-3, with a weak D call TRBD2 (6 bases). Trimming left V 1 base short and J 5 bases short, with 16 bases between. The CDR3 sequence is 16 residues long. Germline CDR1 and CDR2: SGHTA and FQGNSA. The CDR3 DNA is TGTGCCAGCAGCTTAGTGGCGGGGAAGGTTGGAGATACGCAGTATTTT. The encoded protein is CASSLVAGKVGDTQYF.

The chain joins TRBV5-1 to TRBJ2-7, with D possibly TRBD1 on 5 matching bases. This CDR3 is built from 11 residues. Germline values: CDR1 SGHRS, CDR2 YFSETQ. Trimming took 0 bases from V and 9 from J, leaving 7 bases between them. CDR3 sequence: CASSLGGRQYF. The CDR3, as DNA: TGCGCCAGCAGCTTGGGGGGCCGGCAGTACTTC. The entire variable domain, with the rest obtained from reference TRBV5-1 and TRBJ2-7, is as follows: KAGVTQTPRYLIKTRGQQVTLSCSPISGHRSVSWYQQTPGQGLQFLFEYFSETQRNKGNFPGRFSGRQFSNSRSEMNVSTLELGDSALYLCASSLGGRQYFGPGTRLTVT.

This clone appeared once. The V gene is TRBV6-1, the J gene TRBJ2-1; 11 nucleotides agree with TRBD2. The CDR3 runs 15 residues. In germline, CDR1 is MNHNS, CDR2 SASEGT. J gave up 5 bases and V 8 bases, and 8 bases lay outside the gene matches. The CDR3 bases are TGTGCCAGCTTTGATAGCGGGGGGGCTCACAATGAGCAGTTCTTC. Residues: CASFDSGGAHNEQFF.

This sequence joins TRBV4-3 and TRBJ2-3, with TRBD2 matching over 10 bases. The trim removed 4 bases at V and 5 bases at J, leaving 12 bases unmatched. Germline V CDR1 and CDR2: LGHNA, YSLEER. The CDR3 is 17 amino acids. The CDR3 region has the DNA TGCGCCAGCAGCCGCGGGCGACTAGCGGGTGGGGGAGATACGCAGTATTTT. It specifies CASSRGRLAGGGDTQYF.

The chain combines TRBV4-3 with TRBJ1-6, with D perhaps TRBD1 (5 bases). This CDR3 is 15 amino acids long. Germline V gene lookup returns CDR1 LGHNA and CDR2 YSLEER. Trimming took 2 bases from V and 6 from J, leaving 11 bases between them. CDR3 sequence reads: CASSQKGRVNSPLHF. CDR3 nucleotides: TGCGCCAGCAGCCAAAAGGGGAGGGTTAATTCACCCCTCCACTTT.

The chain links TRBV14 to TRBJ2-3; 7 bases fit TRBD1. Germline values: CDR1 SGHDN, CDR2 FVKESK. Trimming took 4 bases from V and 5 from J; bases not matched to a gene: 9. This CDR3 is built from 15 residues. The CDR3 DNA reads TGTGCCAGCAGCCCGAGTGACAGGGTCGGAGATACGCAGTATTTT. Amino acid sequence: CASSPSDRVGDTQYF.